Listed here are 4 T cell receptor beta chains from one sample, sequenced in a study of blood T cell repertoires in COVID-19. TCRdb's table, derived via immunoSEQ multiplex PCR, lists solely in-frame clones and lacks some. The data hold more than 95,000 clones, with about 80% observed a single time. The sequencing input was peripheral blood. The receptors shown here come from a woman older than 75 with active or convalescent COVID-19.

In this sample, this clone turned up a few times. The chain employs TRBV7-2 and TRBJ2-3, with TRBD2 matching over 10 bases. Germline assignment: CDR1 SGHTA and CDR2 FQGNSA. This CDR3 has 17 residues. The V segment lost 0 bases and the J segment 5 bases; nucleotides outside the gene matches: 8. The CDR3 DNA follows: TGTGCCAGCAGCTTAGCGTACAGCGGGGGGGCCCAAGATACGCAGTATTTT. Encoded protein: CASSLAYSGGAQDTQYF.

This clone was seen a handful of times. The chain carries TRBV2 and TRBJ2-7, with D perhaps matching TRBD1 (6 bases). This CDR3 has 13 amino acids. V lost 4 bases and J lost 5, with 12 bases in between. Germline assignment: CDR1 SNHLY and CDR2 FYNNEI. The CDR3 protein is CASSGQGPNEQYF. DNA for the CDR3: TGTGCCAGCAGTGGCCAGGGGCCAAACGAGCAGTACTTC.

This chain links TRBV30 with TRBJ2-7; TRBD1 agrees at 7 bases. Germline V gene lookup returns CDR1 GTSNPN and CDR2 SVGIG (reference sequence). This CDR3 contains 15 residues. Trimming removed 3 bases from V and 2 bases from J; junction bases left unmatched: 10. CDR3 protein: CAWRDRQGFTYEQYF. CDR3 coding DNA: TGTGCCTGGAGGGACAGACAGGGTTTTACCTACGAGCAGTACTTC.

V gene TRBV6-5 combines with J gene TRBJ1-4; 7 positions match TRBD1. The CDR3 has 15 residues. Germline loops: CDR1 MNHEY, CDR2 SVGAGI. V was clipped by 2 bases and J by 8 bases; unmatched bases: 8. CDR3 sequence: CASSYEGQVGEKLFF. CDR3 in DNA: TGTGCCAGCAGTTACGAAGGACAGGTTGGCGAAAAACTGTTTTTT.